This is a list of T cell receptor beta chains from one sample in a study of OX40 agonist ivuxolimab in advanced cancers. Method: immunoSEQ multiplex PCR; TCRdb's copy keeps in-frame clones and lacks some. The sample includes 65,000 to 85,000 clones, more than 70% seen only once; the top ten take about 0.6%. This specimen consisted of CD4+ or CD8+ T cells sorted from blood, obtained in a trial of the OX40 agonist ivuxolimab. The receptor source for this set is an adult with an advanced solid tumor such as melanoma, head and neck, liver or kidney cancer. Each CDR3 is given without its conserved first and last residue.

cdr3_length j_call v_call cdr3_aa
12 TRBJ1-1 TRBV27 ASQGQGMNTEAF
11 TRBJ1-5 TRBV9 ASSNGYNQPQH
14 TRBJ1-1 TRBV18 ASSPPSGTGGTEAF
14 TRBJ1-6 TRBV28 ASSFNRGQVHSPLH
13 TRBJ1-2 TRBV6-1 ASSPVGQGGYGYT
13 TRBJ2-5 TRBV6-6 ASTLAGYQKETQY
10 TRBJ1-1 TRBV6-6 ASSHGTAEAF
13 TRBJ1-5 TRBV6-1 ASSGLTGSNQPQH
11 TRBJ1-5 TRBV27 ASSLSRVGPQH
10 TRBJ2-3 TRBV2 ASGQEPGTQY
12 TRBJ2-1 TRBV7-9 ASSLAGQRNEQF
9 TRBJ1-1 TRBV20-1 SARLNTEAF
11 TRBJ1-6 TRBV10-3 AISPDGDSPLH
12 TRBJ1-1 TRBV5-1 ASSRDTMNTEAF
10 TRBJ2-3 TRBV6-5 ASRSPREPQY
13 TRBJ2-3 TRBV28 ASSLSGTVTDTQY